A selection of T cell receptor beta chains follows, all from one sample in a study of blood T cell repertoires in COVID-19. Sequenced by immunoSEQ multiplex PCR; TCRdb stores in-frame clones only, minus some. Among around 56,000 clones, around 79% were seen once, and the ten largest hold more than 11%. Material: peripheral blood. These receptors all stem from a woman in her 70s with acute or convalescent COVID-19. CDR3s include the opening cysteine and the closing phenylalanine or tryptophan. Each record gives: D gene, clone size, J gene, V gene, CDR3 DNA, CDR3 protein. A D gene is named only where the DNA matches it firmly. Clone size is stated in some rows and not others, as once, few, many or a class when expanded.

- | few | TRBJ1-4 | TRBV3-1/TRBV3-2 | TGTGCCAGCAGCCAAAGACAGGAGACGACGCTGGAAAAACTGTTTTTT | CASSQRQETTLEKLFF
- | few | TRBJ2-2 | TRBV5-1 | TGCGCCAGCAGCTTGGTTCGCGGGGAGCTGTTTTTT | CASSLVRGELFF
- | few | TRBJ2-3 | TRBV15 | TGTGCCACCAGCCCCTCCATAACTCCGGGCACAGATACGCAGTATTTT | CATSPSITPGTDTQYF
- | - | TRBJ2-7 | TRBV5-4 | TGTGCCAGCAGCTTACAGAGCTCCTACGAGCAGTACTTC | CASSLQSSYEQYF
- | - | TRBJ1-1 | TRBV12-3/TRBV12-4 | TGTGCCAGCAGTTTGCGGCAAAACACTGAAGCTTTCTTT | CASSLRQNTEAFF
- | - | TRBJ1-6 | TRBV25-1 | TGTGCCAGCAGTGGGTCAGGGAACTATAATTCACCCCTCCACTTT | CASSGSGNYNSPLHF
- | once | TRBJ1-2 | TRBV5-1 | TGCGCCAGCAGCTACGGGGGAGAGGTGGGCTACACCTTC | CASSYGGEVGYTF
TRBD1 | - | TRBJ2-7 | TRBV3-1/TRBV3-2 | TGTGCCAGCAGCCGTGGACAGGGAGCCTACGAGCAGTACTTC | CASSRGQGAYEQYF
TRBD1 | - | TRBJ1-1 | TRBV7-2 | TGTGCCAGCAGCTTAGACAGGGGCCGAACTGAAGCTTTCTTT | CASSLDRGRTEAFF
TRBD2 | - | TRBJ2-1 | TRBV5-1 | TGCGCCAGCAGCTTGGAGGGACTAGGGTCCTACAATGAGCAGTTCTTC | CASSLEGLGSYNEQFF
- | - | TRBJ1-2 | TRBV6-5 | TGTGCCAGCAGTCCGACGGGGAGGCGAGGCTACACCTTC | CASSPTGRRGYTF
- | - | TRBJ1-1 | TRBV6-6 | TGTGCCAGCAGTTACTCCGTTTCGGTGAGGGTAAAAGCTTTCTTT | CASSYSVSVRVKAFF
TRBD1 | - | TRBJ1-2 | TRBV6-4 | TGTGCCAGCAGTCAAGGGACAGACATTCCTAACTATGGCTACACCTTC | CASSQGTDIPNYGYTF
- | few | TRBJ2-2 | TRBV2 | TGTGCCAGCAGTGAAGACAGGTGGAACACCGGGGAGCTGTTTTTT | CASSEDRWNTGELFF
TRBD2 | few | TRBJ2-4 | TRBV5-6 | TGTGCCAGCAGCCCTAGGACTAGCGGCCTAGCCAAAAACATTCAGTACTTC | CASSPRTSGLAKNIQYF
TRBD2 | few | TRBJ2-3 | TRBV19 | TGTGCCAGTAGCCCGGGACTAGCGGGGGCCCGGTGGAATTTT | CASSPGLAGARWNF
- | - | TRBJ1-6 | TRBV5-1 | TGCGCCAGCAGCCAACAGGGCCCGGTTAATAATTCACCCCTCCACTTT | CASSQQGPVNNSPLHF